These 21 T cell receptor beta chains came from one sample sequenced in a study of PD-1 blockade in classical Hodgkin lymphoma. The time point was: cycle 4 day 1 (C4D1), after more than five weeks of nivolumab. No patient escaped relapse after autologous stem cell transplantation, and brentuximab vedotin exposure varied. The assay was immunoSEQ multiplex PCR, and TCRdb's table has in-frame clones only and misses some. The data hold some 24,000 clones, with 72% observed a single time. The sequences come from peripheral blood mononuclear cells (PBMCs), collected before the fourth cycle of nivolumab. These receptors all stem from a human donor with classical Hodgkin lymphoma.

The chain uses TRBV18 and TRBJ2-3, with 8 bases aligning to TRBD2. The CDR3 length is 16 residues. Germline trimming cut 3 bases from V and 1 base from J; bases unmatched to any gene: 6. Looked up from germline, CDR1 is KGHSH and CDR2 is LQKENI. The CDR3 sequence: CASSPGAGARTDTQYF. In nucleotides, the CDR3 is TGTGCCAGCTCACCCGGAGCGGGGGCCCGCACAGATACGCAGTATTTT.

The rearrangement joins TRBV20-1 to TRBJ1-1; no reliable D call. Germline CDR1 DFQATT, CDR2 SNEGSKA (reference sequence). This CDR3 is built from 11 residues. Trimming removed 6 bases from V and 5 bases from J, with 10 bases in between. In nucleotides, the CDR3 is TGCAGTGCCCCGAGTCTGACTGAAGCTTTCTTT. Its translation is CSAPSLTEAFF.

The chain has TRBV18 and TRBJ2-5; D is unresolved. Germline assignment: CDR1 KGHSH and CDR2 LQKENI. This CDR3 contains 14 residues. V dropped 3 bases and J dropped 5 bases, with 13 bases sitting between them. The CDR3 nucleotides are TGTGCCAGCTCACCTATCTGGGTATCGGAGACCCAGTACTTC. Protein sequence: CASSPIWVSETQYF.

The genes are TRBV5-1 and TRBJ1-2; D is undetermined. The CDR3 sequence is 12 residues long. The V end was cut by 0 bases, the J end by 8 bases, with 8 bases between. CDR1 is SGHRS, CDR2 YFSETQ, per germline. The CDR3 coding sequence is TGCGCCAGCAGCTTGGATGCATCCGGCTACACCTTC. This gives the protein CASSLDASGYTF.

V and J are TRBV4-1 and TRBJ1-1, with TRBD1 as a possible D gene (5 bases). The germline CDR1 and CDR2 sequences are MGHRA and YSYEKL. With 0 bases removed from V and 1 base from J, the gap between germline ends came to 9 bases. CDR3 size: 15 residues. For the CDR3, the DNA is TGCGCCAGCAGCCAAGAAGCCGGGGGGAACACTGAAGCTTTCTTT. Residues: CASSQEAGGNTEAFF.

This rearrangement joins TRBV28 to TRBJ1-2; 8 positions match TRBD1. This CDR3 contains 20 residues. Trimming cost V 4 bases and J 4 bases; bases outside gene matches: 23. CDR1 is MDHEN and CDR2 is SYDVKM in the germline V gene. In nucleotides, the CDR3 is TGTGCCAGCAGTTCTGACACTGATCCGGGACAGGATACTGCCAGCTATGGCTACACCTTC. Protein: CASSSDTDPGQDTASYGYTF.

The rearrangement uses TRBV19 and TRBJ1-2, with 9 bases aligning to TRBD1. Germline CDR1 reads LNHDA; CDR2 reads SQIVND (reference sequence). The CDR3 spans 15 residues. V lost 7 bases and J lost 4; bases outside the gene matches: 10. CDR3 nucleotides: TGTGCCAGTACCCCTGCAACAGGGGGCTCCTATGGCTACACCTTC. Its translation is CASTPATGGSYGYTF. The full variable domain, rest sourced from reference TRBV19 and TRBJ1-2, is DGGITQSPKYLFRKEGQNVTLSCEQNLNHDAMYWYRQDPGQGLRLIYYSQIVNDFQKGDIAEGYSVSREKKESFPLTVTSAQKNPTAFYLCASTPATGGSYGYTFGSGTRLTVV.

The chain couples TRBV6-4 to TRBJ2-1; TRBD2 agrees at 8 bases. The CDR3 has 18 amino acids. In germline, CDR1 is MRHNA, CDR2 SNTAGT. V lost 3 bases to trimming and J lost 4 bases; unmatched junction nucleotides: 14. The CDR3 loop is CASSEGALAGGSYNEQFF. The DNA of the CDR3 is TGTGCCAGCAGTGAAGGGGCCCTCGCGGGGGGCTCTTACAATGAGCAGTTCTTC.

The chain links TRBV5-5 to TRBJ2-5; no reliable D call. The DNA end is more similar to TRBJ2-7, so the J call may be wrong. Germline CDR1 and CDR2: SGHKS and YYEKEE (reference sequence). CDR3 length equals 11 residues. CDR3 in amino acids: CASSLDYEQYF. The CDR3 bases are TGTGCCAGCAGCCTAGACTACGAGCAGTACTTC.

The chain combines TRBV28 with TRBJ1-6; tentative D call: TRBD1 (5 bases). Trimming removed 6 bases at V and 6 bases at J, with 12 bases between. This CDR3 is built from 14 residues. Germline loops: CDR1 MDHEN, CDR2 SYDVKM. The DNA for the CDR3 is TGTGCCAGCAGAGGGGAGGTTCGTAATTCACCCCTCCACTTT. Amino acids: CASRGEVRNSPLHF.

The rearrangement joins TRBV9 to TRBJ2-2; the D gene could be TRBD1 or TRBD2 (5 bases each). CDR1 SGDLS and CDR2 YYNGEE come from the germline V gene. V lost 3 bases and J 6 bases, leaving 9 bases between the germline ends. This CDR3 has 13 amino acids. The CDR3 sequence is CASSARESGELFF. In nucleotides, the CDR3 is TGTGCCAGCAGCGCCAGGGAGTCCGGGGAGCTGTTTTTT.

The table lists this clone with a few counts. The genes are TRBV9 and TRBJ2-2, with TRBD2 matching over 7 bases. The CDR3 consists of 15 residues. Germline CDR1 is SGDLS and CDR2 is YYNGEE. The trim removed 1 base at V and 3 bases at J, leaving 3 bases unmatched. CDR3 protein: CASSVYGGDTGELFF. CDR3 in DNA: TGTGCCAGCAGCGTATATGGGGGGGACACCGGGGAGCTGTTTTTT.

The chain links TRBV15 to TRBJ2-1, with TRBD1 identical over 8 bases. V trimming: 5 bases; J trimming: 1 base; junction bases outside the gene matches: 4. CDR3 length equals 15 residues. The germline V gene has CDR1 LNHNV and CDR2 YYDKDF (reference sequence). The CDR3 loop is CATSLDRGSYNEQFF. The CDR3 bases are TGTGCCACCAGCCTCGACAGGGGATCCTACAATGAGCAGTTCTTC.

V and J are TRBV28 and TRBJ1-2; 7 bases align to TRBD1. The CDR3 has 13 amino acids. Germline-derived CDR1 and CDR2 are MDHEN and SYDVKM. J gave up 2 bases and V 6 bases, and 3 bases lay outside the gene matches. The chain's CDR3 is CASSPTGNYGYTF. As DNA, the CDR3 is TGTGCCAGCAGCCCGACAGGGAACTATGGCTACACCTTC.

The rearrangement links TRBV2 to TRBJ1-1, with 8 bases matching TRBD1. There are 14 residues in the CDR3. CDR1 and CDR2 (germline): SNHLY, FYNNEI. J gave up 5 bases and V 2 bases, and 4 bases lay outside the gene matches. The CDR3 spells CASSEQGAKTEAFF. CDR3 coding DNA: TGTGCCAGCAGTGAACAGGGGGCAAAAACTGAAGCTTTCTTT.

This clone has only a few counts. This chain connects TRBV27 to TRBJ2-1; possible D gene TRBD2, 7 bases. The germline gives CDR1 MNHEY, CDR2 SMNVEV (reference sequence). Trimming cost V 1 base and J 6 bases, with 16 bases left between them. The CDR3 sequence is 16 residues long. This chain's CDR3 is CASSLLGGAVFNEQFF. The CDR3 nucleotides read TGTGCCAGCAGTTTATTAGGGGGGGCCGTTTTCAATGAGCAGTTCTTC.

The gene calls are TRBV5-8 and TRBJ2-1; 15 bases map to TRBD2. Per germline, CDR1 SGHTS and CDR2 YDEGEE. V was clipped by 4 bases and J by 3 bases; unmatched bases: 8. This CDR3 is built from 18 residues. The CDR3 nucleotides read TGTGCCAGCAGCCAAGGGACTAGCGGGGGGCTCGGCTACAATGAGCAGTTCTTC. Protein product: CASSQGTSGGLGYNEQFF.

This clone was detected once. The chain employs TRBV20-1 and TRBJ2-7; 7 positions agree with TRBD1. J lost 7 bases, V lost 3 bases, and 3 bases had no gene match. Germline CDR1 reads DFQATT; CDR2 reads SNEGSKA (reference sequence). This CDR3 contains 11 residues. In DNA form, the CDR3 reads TGCAGTGCTAGGACAGGGTTGGAGCAGTACTTC. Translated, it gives CSARTGLEQYF.

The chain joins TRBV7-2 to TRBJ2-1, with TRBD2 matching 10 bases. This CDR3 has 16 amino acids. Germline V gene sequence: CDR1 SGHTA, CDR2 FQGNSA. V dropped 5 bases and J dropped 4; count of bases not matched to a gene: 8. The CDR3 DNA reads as TGTGCCAGCAGCCTCACTAGCGGGGCACTATACAATGAGCAGTTCTTC. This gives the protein CASSLTSGALYNEQFF.

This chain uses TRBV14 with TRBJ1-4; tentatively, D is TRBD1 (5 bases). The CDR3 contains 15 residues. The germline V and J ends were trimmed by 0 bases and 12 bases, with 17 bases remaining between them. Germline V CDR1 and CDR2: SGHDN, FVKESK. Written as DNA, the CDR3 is TGTGCCAGCAGCCAAGATGGGGCAGTTTGGTCGGAACTGTTTTTT. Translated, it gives CASSQDGAVWSELFF.

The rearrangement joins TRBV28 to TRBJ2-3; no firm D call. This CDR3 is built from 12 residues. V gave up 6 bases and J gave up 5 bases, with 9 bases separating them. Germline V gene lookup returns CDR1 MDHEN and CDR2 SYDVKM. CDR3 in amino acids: CASSLSLDTQYF. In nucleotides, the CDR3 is TGTGCCAGCAGCCTCTCCCTAGATACGCAGTATTTT.